Below, 11 T cell receptor beta chains from the same sample are listed, as sequenced in a study of blood T cells in healthy people across ages. Together with a sample-barcoded 5' primer, a J-beta primer mix was included in a second PCR lasting 7 to 11 cycles. MiXCR was run by TCRdb on the 5' RACE reads, yielding one entry per CDR3 protein. The sample contains some 1,800,000 distinct CDR3 sequences, approximately 40% of which appear only once. Sequenced input: blood. All receptors derive from a human donor in good health.

The chain carries TRBV3-1 and TRBJ2-4, with 12 bases lining up with TRBD2. The CDR3 loop spans 14 amino acids. CDR1 and CDR2 (germline): LGHDT, YNNKEL (reference sequence). Trimming took 4 bases from V and 11 from J; bases not matched to a gene: 6. CDR3: CASSPQGLAGFQYF. Here the CDR3 DNA reads TGTGCCAGCAGCCCACAAGGACTAGCGGGGTTTCAGTACTTC.

This chain uses TRBV6-6 with TRBJ1-2, with unresolved D. The CDR3 extends over 14 amino acids. Germline V gene lookup returns CDR1 MNHNY and CDR2 SVGAGI (reference sequence). Deletions cut 8 bases from V and 7 bases from J, with 20 bases between. This CDR3 is CASVEARNSVGYTF. CDR3 sequence (DNA): TGTGCCAGCGTTGAGGCGAGGAATTCTGTTGGCTACACCTTC.

The rearrangement links TRBV6-2 or TRBV6-3 to TRBJ2-5; 7 bases line up with TRBD2. CDR3 length equals 14 residues. The germline V gene encodes CDR1 MNHEY and CDR2 SVGEGT. Trimming at V came to 6 bases and at J to 1 base, leaving 5 bases not matched to a gene. The CDR3 reads CASSRLAFQETQYF. The DNA for the CDR3 is TGTGCCAGCAGCAGACTAGCTTTCCAAGAGACCCAGTACTTC.

The V call is TRBV20-1, the J call TRBJ2-5; tentative D call: TRBD2 (6 bases). Germline V gene lookup returns CDR1 DFQATT and CDR2 SNEGSKA (reference sequence). The CDR3 sequence is 16 residues long. V was cut by 5 bases and J by 2 bases, with 21 bases left in between. DNA of the CDR3: TGCAGTGCTGGAGGGCCTGGGCAGGGATTTCAAGAGACCCAGTACTTC. Translation gives CSAGGPGQGFQETQYF.

The V and J genes are TRBV6-6 and TRBJ2-1; D gene ambiguous. Germline CDR1 reads MNHNY; CDR2 reads SVGAGI (reference sequence). Between the trimmed V and J ends, which lost 1 base and 8 bases, there was a span of 6 bases. The CDR3 spans 12 residues. The DNA for the CDR3 is TGTGCCAGCAGTTACTTCCGAGATGAGCAGTTCTTC. This gives the protein CASSYFRDEQFF.

This chain connects TRBV20-1 to TRBJ2-3; 8 bases map to TRBD1. The CDR3 is 16 residues long. The trim removed 3 bases at V and 2 bases at J, leaving 10 bases unmatched. Germline CDR1 reads DFQATT; CDR2 reads SNEGSKA (reference sequence). In nucleotides, the CDR3 is TGCAGTGCTAGGGGTTCGACAGGGGCCCCCACAGATACGCAGTATTTT. Protein: CSARGSTGAPTDTQYF.

This chain uses TRBV5-1 with TRBJ2-3; 8 bases are a match to TRBD2. The CDR3 length is 16 residues. Trimming removed 1 base from V and 5 bases from J; junction bases left unmatched: 9. Germline loops: CDR1 SGHRS, CDR2 YFSETQ. CDR3 in DNA: TGCGCCAGCAGCTTGCTCGGGGGGGGACGTGGAGATACGCAGTATTTT. Its protein product is CASSLLGGGRGDTQYF. The full variable domain, rest sourced from reference TRBV5-1 and TRBJ2-3, is KAGVTQTPRYLIKTRGQQVTLSCSPISGHRSVSWYQQTPGQGLQFLFEYFSETQRNKGNFPGRFSGRQFSNSRSEMNVSTLELGDSALYLCASSLLGGGRGDTQYFGPGTRLTVL.

The chain combines TRBV7-8 with TRBJ2-5, with TRBD2 matching 11 bases. The J segment lost 0 bases and the V segment lost 7 bases, leaving 10 bases of the junction unmatched. CDR3 size: 17 residues. In germline, CDR1 is SGHVS, CDR2 FQNEAQ. The CDR3 protein is CASTQASGGMYQETQYF. In DNA, the CDR3 is TGTGCCAGCACCCAGGCTAGCGGGGGGATGTACCAAGAGACCCAGTACTTC.

This clonotype was counted only a few times. The chain links TRBV20-1 to TRBJ2-3; D uncertain. CDR1 DFQATT and CDR2 SNEGSKA come from the germline V gene (reference sequence). This CDR3 contains 15 residues. Between the trimmed V and J ends, which lost 0 bases and 0 bases, there was a span of 10 bases. CDR3 region: CSARDGRTSTDTQYF. CDR3 bases: TGCAGTGCTAGAGATGGCAGGACGAGCACAGATACGCAGTATTTT.

This clonotype was observed a few times. The chain links TRBV7-2 to TRBJ1-2; 12 bases line up with TRBD1. Germline values: CDR1 SGHTA, CDR2 FQGNSA. The CDR3 consists of 14 residues. Trimming cost V 4 bases and J 10 bases; bases outside gene matches: 7. CDR3 in DNA: TGTGCCAGCAGCTCCGGGACAGGGGGCTTCGACTACACCTTC. Translating it yields CASSSGTGGFDYTF.

This clonotype was seen more than once but under ten times. The J gene is TRBJ2-1, the V gene TRBV20-1, with D hard to call. V was cut by 5 bases and J by 3 bases, with 14 bases left in between. Germline loops: CDR1 DFQATT, CDR2 SNEGSKA (reference sequence). CDR3 size: 14 residues. CDR3 region: CSAVDLAIYNEQFF. As DNA, the CDR3 is TGCAGTGCTGTGGACCTCGCAATCTACAATGAGCAGTTCTTC.